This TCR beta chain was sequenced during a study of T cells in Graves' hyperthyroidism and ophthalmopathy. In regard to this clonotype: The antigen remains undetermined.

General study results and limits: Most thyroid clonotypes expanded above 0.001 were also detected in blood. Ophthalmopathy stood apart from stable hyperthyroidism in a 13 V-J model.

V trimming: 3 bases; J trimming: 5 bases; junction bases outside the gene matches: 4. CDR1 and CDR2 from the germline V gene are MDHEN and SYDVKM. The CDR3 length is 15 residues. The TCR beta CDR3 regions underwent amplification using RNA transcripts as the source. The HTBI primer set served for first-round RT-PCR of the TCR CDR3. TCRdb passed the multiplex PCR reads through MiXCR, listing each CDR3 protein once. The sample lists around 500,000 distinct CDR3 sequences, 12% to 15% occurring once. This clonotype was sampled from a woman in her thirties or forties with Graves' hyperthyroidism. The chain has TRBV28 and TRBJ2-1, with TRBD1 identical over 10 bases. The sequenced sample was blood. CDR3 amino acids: CASSFGGQGHNEQFF. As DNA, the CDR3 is TGTGCCAGCAGTTTCGGGGGACAGGGGCACAATGAGCAGTTCTTC.